This T cell receptor (beta chain) was profiled in a study of T cell responses to AZD1222 COVID-19 vaccine. The wider study: Whether given at about 4 or about 12 weeks, second doses were pooled.

Note on this clone: Its specificity is not known.

The data were produced by immunoSEQ multiplex PCR, yet TCRdb's version contains in-frame clones alone and is incomplete. The profile shows roughly 120,000 clones, 80% to 90% of them singletons. Study findings and constraints: White British ancestry dominated among donors, who included more females, and clonal diversity was possibly underestimated.

This TCR was recovered from an adult in good health. Sequences were derived from peripheral blood, sampled on day 0 of AZD1222 vaccination.

DNA for the CDR3: TGCGCCAGCAGTGACCTAACGACTAGCGGGGGGACGAACACCGGGGAGCTGTTTTTT. Its translation: CASSDLTTSGGTNTGELFF. The gene calls are TRBV10-1 and TRBJ2-2; 13 bases match TRBD2. Trimming at V came to 3 bases and at J to 0 bases, leaving 7 bases not matched to a gene. CDR1 WNHNN and CDR2 SYGVQD come from the germline V gene (reference sequence). The CDR3 totals 19 residues.